Shown below are 18 T cell receptor beta chains from a single sample sequenced in a study of blood T cell repertoires in COVID-19. Method: immunoSEQ multiplex PCR; TCRdb's copy keeps in-frame clones and lacks some. The sample has about 50,000 clones, around 87% seen once. Sequenced sample: peripheral blood. The origin of the receptors is a human donor in a cohort sampled during active COVID-19.

V is TRBV29-1 and J is TRBJ1-2; D remains ambiguous. This CDR3 is built from 15 residues. The V end lost 7 bases, the J end lost 6 bases, and 24 bases lay between the germline ends. From germline, CDR1 is SQVTM and CDR2 ANQGSEA. The CDR3 coding sequence is TGCAGCGGCCCTTATGGTGCATTCGCGGAGAATGGCTACACCTTC. It translates to CSGPYGAFAENGYTF.

This clone turned up a few times. The chain joins TRBV12-5 to TRBJ2-3; 10 bases are shared with TRBD1. Germline values: CDR1 LGHNT, CDR2 FRNRAP. Trimming took 3 bases from V and 4 from J; bases not matched to a gene: 4. The CDR3 runs 15 residues. Here the CDR3 reads CASGFGDRGADTQYF. DNA of the CDR3: TGTGCTAGTGGTTTCGGGGACAGGGGAGCAGATACGCAGTATTTT.

V gene TRBV28 combines with J gene TRBJ2-7; 10 bases align to TRBD2. The CDR3 is 16 amino acids. Trimming removed 3 bases from V and 3 bases from J; junction bases left unmatched: 8. CDR1 and CDR2 (germline): MDHEN, SYDVKM. DNA of the CDR3: TGTGCCAGCAGTTTGACCGGACTAGCGGCGGTCTACGAGCAGTACTTC. This translates into CASSLTGLAAVYEQYF.

This clone was detected a few times. V gene TRBV27 combines with J gene TRBJ1-5; D perhaps matches TRBD1 (6 bases). This CDR3 is built from 17 residues. Deletions cut 5 bases from V and 1 base from J, with 18 bases between. Looked up from germline, CDR1 is MNHEY and CDR2 is SMNVEV (reference sequence). CDR3: CASSPLGRGYSNQPQHF. The CDR3 DNA is TGTGCCAGCAGTCCCCTCGGCAGGGGCTACAGCAATCAGCCCCAGCATTTT.

The CDR3 protein is CASSLKQGSQPQHF. CDR3 nucleotide sequence: TGTGCCAGCAGCTTAAAACAGGGTTCCCAGCCCCAGCATTTT. The rearrangement uses TRBV7-8 and TRBJ1-5; D is perhaps TRBD1 (6 bases). With 2 bases removed from V and 7 bases from J, the gap between germline ends came to 12 bases. The CDR3 length is 14 residues. CDR1 SGHVS and CDR2 FQNEAQ come from the germline V gene.

V and J are TRBV7-2 and TRBJ1-3, with TRBD1 identical over 9 bases. Looked up from germline, CDR1 is SGHTA and CDR2 is FQGNSA. The CDR3 runs to 13 residues. V lost 2 bases and J lost 8; bases outside the gene matches: 1. CDR3 sequence: CASSLNRGHTIYF. The DNA for the CDR3 is TGTGCCAGCAGCTTAAACAGGGGGCACACCATATATTTT. The complete variable domain, with remaining parts taken from reference TRBV7-2 and TRBJ1-3, reads GAGVSQSPSNKVTEKGKDVELRCDPISGHTALYWYRQSLGQGLEFLIYFQGNSAPDKSGLPSDRFSAERTGGSVSTLTIQRTQQEDSAVYLCASSLNRGHTIYFGEGSWLTVV.

This rearrangement joins TRBV3-1 (or the pseudogene TRBV3-2) to TRBJ2-3, with TRBD2 as a possible D gene (7 bases). In germline, CDR1 is LGHDT, CDR2 YNNKEL (reference sequence). Trimming removed 4 bases at V and 0 bases at J, with 14 bases between. This CDR3 region has 16 residues. The CDR3 DNA reads as TGTGCCAGCAGCCGCCGGGGGGCGGGAAGCACAGATACGCAGTATTTT. This sequence encodes CASSRRGAGSTDTQYF.

The V and J genes are TRBV27 and TRBJ2-1, with TRBD2 matching 8 bases. Trimming cost V 3 bases and J 1 base; bases outside gene matches: 11. Germline V gene data show CDR1 as MNHEY and CDR2 as SMNVEV (reference sequence). The CDR3 extends over 18 amino acids. The CDR3 coding sequence is TGTGCCAGCAGTTTTGGGCCCGCGAGCGGGAGTTCCTACAATGAGCAGTTCTTC. This sequence encodes CASSFGPASGSSYNEQFF.

This clone was picked up one time. The J gene is TRBJ2-1, the V gene TRBV5-5, with D maybe TRBD1 (5 bases). The CDR3 length is 15 residues. Between the trimmed V and J ends, which lost 4 bases and 0 bases, there was a span of 11 bases. Germline CDR1 and CDR2: SGHKS and YYEKEE (reference sequence). The CDR3 DNA is TGTGCCAGCAGCCCAGACAGTCCCTCCTACAATGAGCAGTTCTTC. Its translation: CASSPDSPSYNEQFF.

This clone was observed once. This chain connects TRBV18 to TRBJ2-7; 10 bases are shared with TRBD1. Losses at the gene ends were 5 bases for V and 4 bases for J; bases not matched to a gene: 11. Germline V gene data show CDR1 as KGHSH and CDR2 as LQKENI. There are 16 residues in the CDR3. The CDR3 nucleotides are TGTGCCAGCTCATCGATAGCCGGGACAGGGGTTTACGAGCAGTACTTC. It yields the protein CASSSIAGTGVYEQYF.

This rearrangement joins TRBV4-1 to TRBJ1-6; D is uncertain. The germline CDR1 and CDR2 sequences are MGHRA and YSYEKL. CDR3 length equals 15 residues. V lost 3 bases, J lost 4 bases, and 10 bases lay in between. CDR3 nucleotide sequence: TGCGCCAGCAGCCATAGCCTGTCATATAATTCACCCCTCCACTTT. Translating it yields CASSHSLSYNSPLHF.

This clone was detected a few times. This chain links TRBV27 with TRBJ1-5; D possibly corresponds to TRBD1 (6 bases). CDR3 length: 15 residues. Germline CDR1 reads MNHEY; CDR2 reads SMNVEV (reference sequence). The germline V and J ends were trimmed by 5 bases and 5 bases, with 16 bases remaining between them. CDR3 DNA: TGTGCCAGCAGTCCCGGTTGGGGGCAGGATCAGCCCCAGCATTTT. Translation gives CASSPGWGQDQPQHF.

The chain joins TRBV5-4 to TRBJ1-6; no reliable D call. The germline gives CDR1 SGHNT, CDR2 YYREEE (reference sequence). The CDR3 is made up of 12 amino acids. Trimming took 3 bases from V and 4 from J, leaving 2 bases between them. The CDR3 bases are TGTGCCAGCAGCTCATATAATTCACCCCTCCACTTT. This sequence encodes CASSSYNSPLHF.

This clone was seen a few times. V usage is TRBV20-1 and J usage is TRBJ2-7, with 7 positions matching TRBD2. The ends lost 6 bases at V and 5 bases at J; junction bases unmatched: 4. The CDR3 is 11 residues long. Germline CDR1 and CDR2: DFQATT and SNEGSKA (reference sequence). The CDR3 nucleotides are TGCAGTGCACTCGGGACTAACGAGCAGTACTTC. It specifies CSALGTNEQYF.

This chain links TRBV5-4 with TRBJ2-1; 11 positions agree with TRBD2. CDR1 is SGHNT and CDR2 is YYREEE in the germline V gene (reference sequence). The CDR3 spans 16 residues. After removal of 4 bases from V and 8 bases from J, the junction contained 11 bases not matched to a gene. CDR3 DNA: TGTGCCAGCAGCCCATCCCTAGCGGGGGGCCCGGATGAGCAGTTCTTC. This translates into CASSPSLAGGPDEQFF.

The rearrangement uses TRBV10-2 and TRBJ2-7; 8 bases are shared with TRBD2. The CDR3 extends over 13 amino acids. The junction had 6 bases not matched to a gene; V was cut back by 4 bases and J by 7 bases. Per the germline V gene, CDR1 is WSHSY and CDR2 is SAAADI. The chain's CDR3 is CASSGAGAGEQYF. The CDR3 coding sequence is TGCGCCAGCAGTGGAGCGGGGGCGGGGGAGCAGTACTTC.

The chain has TRBV5-4 and TRBJ2-7, with D unresolved. The CDR3 contains 13 residues. The V gene lost 4 bases and the J gene lost 3 bases, with 11 bases spanning the gap. The V gene's germline CDR1 is SGHNT and CDR2 YYREEE (reference sequence). The DNA of the CDR3 is TGTGCCAGCAGCATCGGAGAGGACTACGAGCAGTACTTC. This encodes CASSIGEDYEQYF.

The chain carries TRBV6-5 and TRBJ1-4; D might be TRBD1 (5 bases). The germline V gene encodes CDR1 MNHEY and CDR2 SVGAGI. This CDR3 has 13 residues. Trimming removed 11 bases at V and 4 bases at J, with 14 bases between. The CDR3 reads CAGATAINEKLFF. DNA for the CDR3: TGTGCCGGGGCGACGGCCATTAATGAAAAACTGTTTTTT.